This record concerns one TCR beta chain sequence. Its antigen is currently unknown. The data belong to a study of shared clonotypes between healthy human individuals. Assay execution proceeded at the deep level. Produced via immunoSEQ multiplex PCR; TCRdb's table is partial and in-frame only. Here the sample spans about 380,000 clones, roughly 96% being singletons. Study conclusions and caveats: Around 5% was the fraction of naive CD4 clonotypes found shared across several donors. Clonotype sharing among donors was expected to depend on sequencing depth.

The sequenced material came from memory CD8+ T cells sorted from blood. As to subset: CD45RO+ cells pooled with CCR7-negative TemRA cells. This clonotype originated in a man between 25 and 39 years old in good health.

Here the CDR3 reads CASSSRSASGRGEQFF. The CDR3 DNA sequence: TGTGCCAGCAGCTCCAGATCGGCTAGCGGGAGGGGGGAGCAGTTCTTC. V and J are TRBV5-5 and TRBJ2-1, with 12 nucleotides matching TRBD2. Germline loops: CDR1 SGHKS, CDR2 YYEKEE (reference sequence). This CDR3 has 16 amino acids. J lost 10 bases, V lost 3 bases, and 11 bases had no gene match.